Following are 9 T cell receptor beta chains from one sample sequenced in a study of CD8+ T cells in alopecia areata. As the sequencing template, cDNA was produced by extracting RNA and reverse transcribing it. Generated by immunoSEQ multiplex PCR, the TCRdb table keeps only in-frame clones and is missing some. This sample has 170,000 or so clones; 65% occur once, and the top ten carry over 0.85%. Specified treatment: oral pan-JAK inhibitor, 5-10 mg twice daily. The sequences come from CD4+ T cells sorted from blood, collected at week 4, from a patient treated with tofacitinib. All receptors come from a human donor with alopecia areata.

V is TRBV6-5 and J is TRBJ2-2, with D possibly being TRBD1 or TRBD2 (5 bases each). This CDR3 spans 14 amino acids. Germline CDR1 reads MNHEY; CDR2 reads SVGAGI. V shed 6 bases and J shed 1 base, with 9 bases lying between them. The CDR3 DNA is TGTGCCAGCAGCGGGACCCAGAACACCGGGGAGCTGTTTTTT. As protein: CASSGTQNTGELFF.

The genes are TRBV30 and TRBJ2-7; TRBD2 might be the D (5 bases). The V end was cut by 3 bases, the J end by 0 bases, with 9 bases between. Germline V gene lookup returns CDR1 GTSNPN and CDR2 SVGIG (reference sequence). CDR3 length: 13 residues. The CDR3 loop is CAWRTGSSYEQYF. The DNA of the CDR3 is TGTGCCTGGAGAACGGGGAGCTCCTACGAGCAGTACTTC.

This chain uses TRBV18 with TRBJ1-6; possible D gene TRBD1, 5 bases. Germline V gene data show CDR1 as KGHSH and CDR2 as LQKENI. The ends were cut back, 3 bases at V and 6 bases at J, with 9 bases in the middle. The CDR3 length is 14 residues. The CDR3 is CASSPGGINSPLHF. CDR3 sequence (DNA): TGTGCCAGCTCACCGGGGGGGATTAATTCACCCCTCCACTTT.

The CDR3 region is CASSPGTSLTNEQFF. The CDR3 DNA sequence: TGTGCCAGCTCACCTGGGACCAGCCTTACCAATGAGCAGTTCTTC. The chain combines TRBV18 with TRBJ2-1; D is perhaps TRBD1 or TRBD2 (5 bases each). CDR3 length: 15 amino acids. V dropped 3 bases and J dropped 6 bases, with 15 bases sitting between them. Germline CDR1 and CDR2: KGHSH and LQKENI.

A few counts support this clone. The rearrangement uses TRBV4-2 and TRBJ1-2; D is unclear. Germline V gene data show CDR1 as LGHNA and CDR2 as YNFKEQ. V was trimmed by 0 bases and J by 6 bases, leaving 5 bases between them. CDR3 length equals 12 residues. The CDR3 loop reads CASSQDSHGYTF. CDR3 coding DNA: TGTGCCAGCAGCCAAGATTCCCATGGCTACACCTTC.

The gene calls are TRBV7-3 and TRBJ2-1; possible D gene TRBD1, 5 bases. CDR3 size: 16 residues. Trimming took 1 base from V and 4 from J, leaving 14 bases between them. The germline V gene encodes CDR1 SGHTA and CDR2 FQGTGA. As DNA, the CDR3 is TGTGCCAGCAGCTTAATTGGCAGGGAATCTTACAATGAGCAGTTCTTC. Protein product: CASSLIGRESYNEQFF.

The chain combines TRBV9 with TRBJ2-2, with D hard to call. Trimming cost V 0 bases and J 0 bases, with 9 bases left between them. Germline-derived CDR1 and CDR2 are SGDLS and YYNGEE. This CDR3 contains 16 residues. CDR3 protein: CASSVVRAANTGELFF. DNA of the CDR3: TGTGCCAGCAGCGTAGTACGAGCCGCGAACACCGGGGAGCTGTTTTTT.

For the CDR3, the DNA is TGTGCCTGGAGCGCCTCGAAAGAGACCCAGTACTTC. Its translation: CAWSASKETQYF. This chain joins TRBV30 and TRBJ2-5; D ambiguous. This CDR3 is built from 12 residues. Per the germline V gene, CDR1 is GTSNPN and CDR2 is SVGIG (reference sequence). Trimming took off 3 bases at V and 3 bases at J, with 8 bases between the two ends.

The J gene is TRBJ2-6, the V gene TRBV28, with a tentative D call TRBD1 (5 bases). The V gene's germline CDR1 is MDHEN and CDR2 SYDVKM. V was pared by 4 bases and J by 0 bases, with 10 bases between. CDR3 size: 16 residues. Here the CDR3 DNA reads TGTGCCAGCAGTTGGGGCACCTCCTCTGGGGCCAACGTCCTGACTTTC. Translating it yields CASSWGTSSGANVLTF.